This TCR beta chain was profiled in a study of T cell changes during pregnancy in multiple sclerosis. The method was immunoSEQ multiplex PCR; TCRdb's version includes in-frame clones alone and lacks a portion of them. The profile covers roughly 64,000 clones, with approximately 91% appearing a single time and roughly 1.4% taken by the ten largest. Per the germline V gene, CDR1 is SEHNR and CDR2 is FQNEAQ (reference sequence). The V gene lost 1 base and the J gene lost 8 bases, with 12 bases spanning the gap. The CDR3 length is 15 residues. This chain joins TRBV7-9 and TRBJ1-6; D is possibly TRBD1 (6 bases). Sequenced material: peripheral blood, taken in the second trimester of pregnancy. The receptor was isolated from a female donor with multiple sclerosis, enrolled in a pregnancy study. CDR3 sequence (DNA): TGTGCCAGCAGCTTAGTCCCAGGGGTGGATTCACCCCTCCACTTT. Its protein is CASSLVPGVDSPLHF.